This T cell receptor beta chain stems from a study of T cells after posttransplantation cyclophosphamide. Study findings and constraints: Recipient CMV seropositivity and CMV reactivation strongly tracked TRB clonality. Later post-transplant blood repertoires were often dominated by donor CD8+ memory clones. TRB overlap between skin or GI tissue T cells and blood was limited.

Within the sample, this clone is medium-sized. Its antigen is not identified. Busulfan-fludarabine conditioning, marrow transplant, and cyclophosphamide on days +3 and +4 were administered. TCRdb's table, derived via immunoSEQ multiplex PCR, lists solely in-frame clones and lacks some. The table records roughly 7,700 clones without singletons, the ten largest covering about 24%. The germline gives CDR1 LNHDA, CDR2 SQIVND (reference sequence). V shed 7 bases and J shed 6 bases, with 19 bases lying between them. The CDR3 is 15 amino acids. This sequence originates from a female patient aged 60 to 70 who received an allogeneic stem cell transplant from an unrelated donor, was CMV-positive, and had acute GVHD only. The T cells may partly be graft donor cells. This chain joins TRBV19 and TRBJ1-5, with D possibly being TRBD1 (5 bases). The sample consisted of PBMCs, taken 94 days after allogeneic stem cell transplant with posttransplant cyclophosphamide. DNA of the CDR3: TGTGCCAGTATGGGGCTTGGCACCCCAAGTCAGCCCCAGCATTTT. It encodes CASMGLGTPSQPQHF.